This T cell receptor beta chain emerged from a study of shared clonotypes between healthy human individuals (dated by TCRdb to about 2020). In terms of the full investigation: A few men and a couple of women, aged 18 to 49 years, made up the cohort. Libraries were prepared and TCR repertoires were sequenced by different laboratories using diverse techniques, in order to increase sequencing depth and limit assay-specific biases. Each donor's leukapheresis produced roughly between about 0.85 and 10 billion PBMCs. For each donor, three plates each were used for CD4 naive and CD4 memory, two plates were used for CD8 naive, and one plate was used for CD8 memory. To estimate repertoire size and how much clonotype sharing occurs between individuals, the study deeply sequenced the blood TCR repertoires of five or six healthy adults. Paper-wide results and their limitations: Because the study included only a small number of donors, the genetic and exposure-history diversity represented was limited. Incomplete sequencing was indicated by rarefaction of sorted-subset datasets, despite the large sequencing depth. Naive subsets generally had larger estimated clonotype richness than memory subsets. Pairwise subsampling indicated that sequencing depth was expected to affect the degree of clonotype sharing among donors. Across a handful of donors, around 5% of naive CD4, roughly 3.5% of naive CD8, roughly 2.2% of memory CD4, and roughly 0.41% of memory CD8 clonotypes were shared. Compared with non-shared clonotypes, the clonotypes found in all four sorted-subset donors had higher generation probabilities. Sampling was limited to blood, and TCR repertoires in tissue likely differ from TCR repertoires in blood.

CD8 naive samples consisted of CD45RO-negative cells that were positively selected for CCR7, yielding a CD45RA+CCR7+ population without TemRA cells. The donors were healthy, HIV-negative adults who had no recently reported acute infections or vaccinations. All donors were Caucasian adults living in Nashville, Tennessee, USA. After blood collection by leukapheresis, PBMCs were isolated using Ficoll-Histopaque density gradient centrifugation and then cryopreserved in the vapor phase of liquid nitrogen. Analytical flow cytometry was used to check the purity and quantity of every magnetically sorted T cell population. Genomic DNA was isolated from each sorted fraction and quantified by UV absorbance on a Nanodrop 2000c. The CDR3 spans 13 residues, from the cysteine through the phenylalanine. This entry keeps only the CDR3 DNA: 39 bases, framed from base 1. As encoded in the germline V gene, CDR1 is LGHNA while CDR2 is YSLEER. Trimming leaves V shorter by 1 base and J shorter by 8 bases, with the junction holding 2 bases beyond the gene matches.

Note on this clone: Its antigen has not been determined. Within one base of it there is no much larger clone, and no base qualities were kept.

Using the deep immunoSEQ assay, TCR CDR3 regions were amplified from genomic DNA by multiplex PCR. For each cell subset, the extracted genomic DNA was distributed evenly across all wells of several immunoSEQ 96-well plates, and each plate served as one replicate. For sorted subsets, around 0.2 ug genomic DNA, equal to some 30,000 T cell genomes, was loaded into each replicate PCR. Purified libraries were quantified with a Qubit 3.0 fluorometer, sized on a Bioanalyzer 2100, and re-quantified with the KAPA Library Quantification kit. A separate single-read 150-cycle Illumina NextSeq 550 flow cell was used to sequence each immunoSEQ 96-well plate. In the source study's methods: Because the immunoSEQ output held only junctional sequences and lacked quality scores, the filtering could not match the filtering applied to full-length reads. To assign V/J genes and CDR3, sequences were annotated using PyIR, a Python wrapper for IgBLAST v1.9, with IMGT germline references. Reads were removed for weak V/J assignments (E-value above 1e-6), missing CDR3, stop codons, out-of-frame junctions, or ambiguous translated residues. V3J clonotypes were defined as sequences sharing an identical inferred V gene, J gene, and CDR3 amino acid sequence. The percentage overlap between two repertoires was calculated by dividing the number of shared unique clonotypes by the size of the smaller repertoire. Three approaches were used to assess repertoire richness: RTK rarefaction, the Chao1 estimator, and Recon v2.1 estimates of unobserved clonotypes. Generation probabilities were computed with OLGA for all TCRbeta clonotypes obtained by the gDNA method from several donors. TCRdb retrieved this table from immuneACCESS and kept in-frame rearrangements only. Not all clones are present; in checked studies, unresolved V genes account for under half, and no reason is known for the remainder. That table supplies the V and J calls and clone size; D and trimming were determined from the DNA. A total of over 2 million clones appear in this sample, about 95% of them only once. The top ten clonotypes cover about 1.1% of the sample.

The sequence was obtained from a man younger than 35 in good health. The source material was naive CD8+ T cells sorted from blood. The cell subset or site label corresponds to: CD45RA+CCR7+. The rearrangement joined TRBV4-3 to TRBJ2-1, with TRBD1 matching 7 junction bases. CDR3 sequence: CASSQGQGDEQFF. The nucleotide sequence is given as TGCGCCAGCAGCCAAGGACAGGGCGATGAGCAGTTCTTC.